This T cell receptor beta chain was retrieved from a study of regulatory T cells in long-lasting Graves disease. Study-level findings and limits: Having few samples may have compromised the accuracy.

For TCR beta, libraries came from iRepertoire HTBI primers and Arm-PCR of CDR3 regions. In the study's own analysis: Overall, samples carried 60 to 65 TRBV and some 15 TRBJ segments. TCRdb ran MiXCR on the multiplex PCR reads and lists one entry per CDR3 protein. TCRdb's processing, not the authors', yielded these V and J calls. The sample has a few hundred thousand distinct CDR3 sequences, around 24% seen once. This clonotype appeared many times. Its antigen remains unknown. The time point here: persistent/refractory GD, antithyroid drugs over 5 years with positive TRAb. Following extraction of RNA from PBMCs, that RNA was used to make the TCR library. Staff took about 10 milliliters of peripheral blood and put it into EDTA tubes. This TCR was recovered from a female donor with Graves disease. The sample in question was peripheral blood mononuclear cells (PBMCs), obtained when the disease was refractory, from a patient treated with antithyroid drugs.

CDR3 DNA: TGTGCCAGCAGAGCCCTCCTGGGAGGCTCCTATGGCTACACCTTC. It is translated as CASRALLGGSYGYTF. The V and J genes are TRBV2 and TRBJ1-2; D ambiguous. Trimming pared 6 bases from V and 4 bases from J, leaving 18 bases between. The CDR3 runs 15 residues. Looked up from germline, CDR1 is SNHLY and CDR2 is FYNNEI. Using reference TRBV2 and TRBJ1-2 for the parts outside the CDR3, the full variable domain is EPEVTQTPSHQVTQMGQEVILRCVPISNHLYFYWYRQILGQKVEFLVSFYNNEISEKSEIFDDQFSVERPDGSNFTLKIRSTKLEDSAMYFCASRALLGGSYGYTFGSGTRLTVV.